The rows below give T cell receptor beta chains drawn from one sample of a study of blood T cell repertoires in COVID-19. TCRdb keeps only in-frame clones here, not all; method: immunoSEQ multiplex PCR. The data hold about 210,000 clones, with around 89% observed a single time. The sequenced material came from peripheral blood. All receptors derive from a woman between 35 and 50 years old with acute or convalescent COVID-19. Both conserved end residues are part of each CDR3. Fields, in order: V gene, J gene, clone size, D gene, CDR3 protein, CDR3 DNA. A D gene is named only where the DNA matches it firmly. Expanded clones get a size class; other rows say once, few or many, or leave the size out.

v_gene: TRBV6-6; j_gene: TRBJ1-1; abundance: .; d_gene: .; CDR3aa: CASKGDRGGEAFF; CDR3nt: TGTGCCAGCAAGGGGGACCGAGGGGGTGAAGCTTTCTTT
v_gene: TRBV29-1; j_gene: TRBJ1-2; abundance: .; d_gene: .; CDR3aa: CSVEGERTYGYTF; CDR3nt: TGCAGCGTTGAAGGGGAGAGGACCTATGGCTACACCTTC
v_gene: TRBV10-3; j_gene: TRBJ2-2; abundance: .; d_gene: TRBD1; CDR3aa: CAIRRDRDTGELFF; CDR3nt: TGTGCCATCAGGCGCGACAGGGACACCGGGGAGCTGTTTTTT
v_gene: TRBV24-1; j_gene: TRBJ2-2; abundance: .; d_gene: TRBD1; CDR3aa: CATSDSRGRSTGELFF; CDR3nt: TGTGCCACCAGTGATTCGAGGGGGCGCAGCACCGGGGAGCTGTTTTTT
v_gene: TRBV6-5; j_gene: TRBJ1-3; abundance: .; d_gene: TRBD1; CDR3aa: CASSTRDREGDTIYF; CDR3nt: TGTGCCAGCAGTACGCGGGACAGGGAGGGAGACACCATATATTTT
v_gene: TRBV2; j_gene: TRBJ1-5; abundance: .; d_gene: TRBD1; CDR3aa: CASSGTGGSQPQHF; CDR3nt: TGTGCCAGCAGTGGGACAGGGGGCAGTCAGCCCCAGCATTTT
v_gene: TRBV12-3/TRBV12-4; j_gene: TRBJ1-1; abundance: .; d_gene: .; CDR3aa: CASTRDTLEAFF; CDR3nt: TGTGCCAGCACCCGGGACACCCTTGAAGCTTTCTTT
v_gene: TRBV5-1; j_gene: TRBJ1-2; abundance: .; d_gene: TRBD1; CDR3aa: CASSLTGAYGYTF; CDR3nt: TGCGCCAGCAGCTTGACAGGGGCCTATGGCTACACCTTC
v_gene: TRBV6-1; j_gene: TRBJ1-2; abundance: .; d_gene: .; CDR3aa: CASSEARRRTGLLRPYGYTF; CDR3nt: TGTGCCAGCAGTGAAGCGCGAAGGAGAACAGGGCTTTTGCGCCCCTATGGCTACACCTTC
v_gene: TRBV5-4; j_gene: TRBJ1-2; abundance: .; d_gene: TRBD1; CDR3aa: CASSFRTGGYTF; CDR3nt: TGTGCCAGCAGCTTTCGGACAGGCGGCTACACCTTC
v_gene: TRBV30; j_gene: TRBJ2-3; abundance: .; d_gene: TRBD1; CDR3aa: CAWSVPGQGFADTQYF; CDR3nt: TGTGCCTGGAGTGTACCCGGACAGGGGTTTGCAGATACGCAGTATTTT
v_gene: TRBV29-1; j_gene: TRBJ2-1; abundance: .; d_gene: TRBD1; CDR3aa: CSVAVKTGWPTYNEQFF; CDR3nt: TGCAGCGTGGCGGTTAAGACAGGGTGGCCCACATACAATGAGCAGTTCTTC
v_gene: TRBV6-6; j_gene: TRBJ1-2; abundance: .; d_gene: .; CDR3aa: CASSTGTQYGYTF; CDR3nt: TGTGCCAGCAGTACCGGGACACAGTATGGCTACACCTTC
v_gene: TRBV27; j_gene: TRBJ1-5; abundance: .; d_gene: .; CDR3aa: CASSSGVHQPQHF; CDR3nt: TGTGCCAGCAGTTCCGGAGTTCATCAGCCCCAGCATTTT
v_gene: TRBV11-2; j_gene: TRBJ2-5; abundance: .; d_gene: .; CDR3aa: CASSGFGARSVQETQYF; CDR3nt: TGTGCCAGCAGCGGTTTTGGGGCCAGGTCCGTTCAAGAGACCCAGTACTTC
v_gene: TRBV19; j_gene: TRBJ1-1; abundance: .; d_gene: .; CDR3aa: CATRQDGMNTEAFF; CDR3nt: TGTGCCACGCGACAGGACGGTATGAACACTGAAGCTTTCTTT
v_gene: TRBV5-1; j_gene: TRBJ2-3; abundance: .; d_gene: TRBD2; CDR3aa: CASIRGGDSDTQYF; CDR3nt: TGCGCCAGCATCCGGGGGGGCGACTCCGATACGCAGTATTTT
v_gene: TRBV10-1; j_gene: TRBJ1-4; abundance: .; d_gene: .; CDR3aa: CASSDGRGEKLFF; CDR3nt: TGCGCCAGCAGTGATGGCAGGGGTGAAAAACTGTTTTTT
v_gene: TRBV24-1; j_gene: TRBJ2-1; abundance: .; d_gene: TRBD2; CDR3aa: CATSDPPGRSGGNLKGNEQFF; CDR3nt: TGTGCCACCAGTGACCCTCCCGGGAGAAGCGGGGGAAACCTAAAGGGGAATGAGCAGTTCTTC
v_gene: TRBV2; j_gene: TRBJ1-3; abundance: .; d_gene: .; CDR3aa: CASSEFRSPGNTIYF; CDR3nt: TGTGCCAGCAGTGAATTTCGGAGTCCTGGAAACACCATATATTTT
v_gene: TRBV3-1/TRBV3-2; j_gene: TRBJ1-1; abundance: .; d_gene: TRBD1; CDR3aa: CASSQYPGQGLEAFF; CDR3nt: TGTGCCAGCAGCCAGTATCCGGGACAGGGCCTTGAAGCTTTCTTT
v_gene: TRBV18; j_gene: TRBJ1-5; abundance: .; d_gene: .; CDR3aa: CASSLQVEPYQPQHF; CDR3nt: TGTGCCAGCTCACTACAGGTGGAGCCTTATCAGCCCCAGCATTTT
v_gene: TRBV30; j_gene: TRBJ1-1; abundance: .; d_gene: .; CDR3aa: CAWSVSSSAFMNTEAFF; CDR3nt: TGTGCCTGGAGTGTTTCTAGCAGTGCATTCATGAACACTGAAGCTTTCTTT
v_gene: TRBV15; j_gene: TRBJ2-3; abundance: .; d_gene: TRBD2; CDR3aa: CATSSGLAGSLGTDTQYF; CDR3nt: TGTGCCACCAGCAGTGGACTAGCGGGGTCTTTAGGGACAGATACGCAGTATTTT
v_gene: TRBV4-2; j_gene: TRBJ1-6; abundance: few; d_gene: .; CDR3aa: CASSQGGRGTANSPLHF; CDR3nt: TGTGCCAGCAGCCAAGGCGGGAGGGGGACTGCTAATTCACCCCTCCACTTT
v_gene: TRBV10-3; j_gene: TRBJ2-1; abundance: .; d_gene: TRBD1; CDR3aa: CAISPRQGSYNEQFF; CDR3nt: TGTGCCATCAGTCCCCGACAGGGATCCTACAATGAGCAGTTCTTC
v_gene: TRBV12-5; j_gene: TRBJ2-1; abundance: .; d_gene: .; CDR3aa: CASGPSSYNEQFF; CDR3nt: TGTGCTAGTGGTCCCAGCTCCTACAATGAGCAGTTCTTC
v_gene: TRBV5-1; j_gene: TRBJ1-3; abundance: .; d_gene: TRBD1; CDR3aa: CASSNLGQGVSIVSGNTIYF; CDR3nt: TGCGCCAGCAGCAATCTGGGACAGGGGGTGAGTATTGTATCTGGAAACACCATATATTTT
v_gene: TRBV19; j_gene: TRBJ2-5; abundance: .; d_gene: TRBD2; CDR3aa: CASRAGEYQETQYF; CDR3nt: TGTGCCAGTAGGGCGGGGGAGTACCAAGAGACCCAGTACTTC
v_gene: TRBV5-1; j_gene: TRBJ2-5; abundance: .; d_gene: .; CDR3aa: CASSLGRFRQIQETQYF; CDR3nt: TGCGCCAGCAGCTTGGGGAGGTTTCGGCAGATCCAAGAGACCCAGTACTTC
v_gene: TRBV27; j_gene: TRBJ2-5; abundance: .; d_gene: TRBD2; CDR3aa: CASSPPTSGGAFWETQYF; CDR3nt: TGTGCCAGCAGTCCACCGACTAGCGGGGGGGCCTTTTGGGAGACCCAGTACTTC
v_gene: TRBV29-1; j_gene: TRBJ1-6; abundance: .; d_gene: .; CDR3aa: CSVGEGRGNSPLHF; CDR3nt: TGCAGCGTTGGCGAAGGGCGGGGGAATTCACCCCTCCACTTT
v_gene: TRBV5-4; j_gene: TRBJ1-3; abundance: .; d_gene: .; CDR3aa: CASSLQGSGNTIYF; CDR3nt: TGTGCCAGCAGCTTGCAGGGCTCTGGAAACACCATATATTTT
v_gene: TRBV20-1; j_gene: TRBJ1-2; abundance: .; d_gene: .; CDR3aa: CSASNEPRGYTF; CDR3nt: TGCAGTGCTAGTAATGAGCCCCGTGGCTACACCTTC
v_gene: TRBV6-5; j_gene: TRBJ1-2; abundance: .; d_gene: .; CDR3aa: CASSPQGSSNYGYTF; CDR3nt: TGTGCCAGCAGTCCACAGGGATCCTCTAACTATGGCTACACCTTC
v_gene: TRBV4-2; j_gene: TRBJ2-3; abundance: .; d_gene: .; CDR3aa: CASSQADREETDTQYF; CDR3nt: TGTGCCAGCAGCCAGGCCGACAGGGAGGAGACAGATACGCAGTATTTT
v_gene: TRBV5-5; j_gene: TRBJ1-2; abundance: .; d_gene: .; CDR3aa: CASSFTGLGGYTF; CDR3nt: TGTGCCAGCAGCTTTACAGGGCTCGGTGGCTACACCTTC
v_gene: TRBV6-6; j_gene: TRBJ1-1; abundance: .; d_gene: .; CDR3aa: CASSYQKNTEAFF; CDR3nt: TGTGCCAGCAGTTACCAGAAGAACACTGAAGCTTTCTTT
v_gene: TRBV11-2; j_gene: TRBJ1-4; abundance: few; d_gene: .; CDR3aa: CASSLTVEKLFF; CDR3nt: TGTGCCAGCAGCTTGACAGTTGAAAAACTGTTTTTT
v_gene: TRBV5-1; j_gene: TRBJ1-4; abundance: .; d_gene: .; CDR3aa: CASSPGGAGYEKLFF; CDR3nt: TGCGCCAGCAGCCCTGGCGGGGCAGGCTACGAAAAACTGTTTTTT
v_gene: TRBV3-1/TRBV3-2; j_gene: TRBJ1-1; abundance: .; d_gene: TRBD1; CDR3aa: CASSWHRGDTEAFF; CDR3nt: TGTGCCAGCAGCTGGCACAGGGGGGACACTGAAGCTTTCTTT
v_gene: TRBV11-2; j_gene: TRBJ1-2; abundance: .; d_gene: TRBD1; CDR3aa: CASSFGTGDRHGYTF; CDR3nt: TGTGCCAGCAGCTTCGGGACAGGGGATCGCCATGGCTACACCTTC
v_gene: TRBV4-2; j_gene: TRBJ1-5; abundance: .; d_gene: .; CDR3aa: CASSHSGATQPQHF; CDR3nt: TGTGCCAGCAGCCATTCAGGGGCCACTCAGCCCCAGCATTTT
v_gene: TRBV6-6; j_gene: TRBJ1-2; abundance: .; d_gene: .; CDR3aa: CASSRSRPGRANYGYTF; CDR3nt: TGTGCCAGCAGTCGATCGCGTCCGGGCAGGGCTAACTATGGCTACACCTTC
v_gene: TRBV11-3; j_gene: TRBJ1-2; abundance: .; d_gene: .; CDR3aa: CASSPECQGKSDGYTF; CDR3nt: TGTGCCAGCAGCCCCGAGTGCCAGGGAAAGTCTGATGGCTACACCTTC
v_gene: TRBV6-5; j_gene: TRBJ2-3; abundance: .; d_gene: .; CDR3aa: CASRAGVSTDTQYF; CDR3nt: TGTGCCAGCAGGGCAGGGGTTAGCACAGATACGCAGTATTTT
v_gene: TRBV11-2; j_gene: TRBJ1-2; abundance: .; d_gene: TRBD1; CDR3aa: CASSPTGIGGYTF; CDR3nt: TGTGCCAGCAGCCCGACAGGGATCGGTGGCTACACCTTC
v_gene: TRBV7-9; j_gene: TRBJ1-2; abundance: .; d_gene: TRBD1; CDR3aa: CASGEQGASYGYTF; CDR3nt: TGTGCCAGCGGAGAACAGGGGGCGAGCTATGGCTACACCTTC
v_gene: TRBV29-1; j_gene: TRBJ2-3; abundance: .; d_gene: .; CDR3aa: CSVRTVSTDTQYF; CDR3nt: TGCAGCGTAAGGACAGTCAGCACAGATACGCAGTATTTT
v_gene: TRBV11-2; j_gene: TRBJ2-5; abundance: few; d_gene: .; CDR3aa: CASSPRRMRETQYF; CDR3nt: TGTGCCAGCAGCCCCCGGCGGATGAGGGAGACCCAGTACTTC
v_gene: TRBV28; j_gene: TRBJ1-2; abundance: .; d_gene: .; CDR3aa: CASSLSRGSFNYGYTF; CDR3nt: TGTGCCAGCAGTTTATCTAGGGGGAGTTTTAACTATGGCTACACCTTC
v_gene: TRBV9; j_gene: TRBJ2-2; abundance: .; d_gene: .; CDR3aa: CASNSGGLSPKGLFF; CDR3nt: TGTGCCAGCAACTCTGGGGGACTTTCACCGAAGGGGCTGTTTTTT
v_gene: TRBV6-2/TRBV6-3; j_gene: TRBJ2-1; abundance: .; d_gene: TRBD2; CDR3aa: CASSYSSATSGGFYPYNEQFF; CDR3nt: TGTGCCAGCAGTTACTCATCTGCGACTAGCGGGGGGTTCTACCCATACAATGAGCAGTTCTTC